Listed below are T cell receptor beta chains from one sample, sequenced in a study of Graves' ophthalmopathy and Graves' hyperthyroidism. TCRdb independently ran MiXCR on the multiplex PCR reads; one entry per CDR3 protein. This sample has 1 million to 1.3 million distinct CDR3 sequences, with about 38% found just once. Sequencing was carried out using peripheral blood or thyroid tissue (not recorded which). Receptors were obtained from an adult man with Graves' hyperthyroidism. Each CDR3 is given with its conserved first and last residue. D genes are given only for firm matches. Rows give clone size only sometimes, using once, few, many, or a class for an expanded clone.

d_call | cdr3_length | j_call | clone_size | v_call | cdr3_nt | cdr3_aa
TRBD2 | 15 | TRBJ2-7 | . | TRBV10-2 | TGTGCCAGCAGTTACTCCCGCGGGAGTGACTACGAGCAGTACTTC | CASSYSRGSDYEQYF
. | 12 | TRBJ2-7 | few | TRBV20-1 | TGCAGTGCCCCCCGGGATGCCTACGAGCAGTACTTC | CSAPRDAYEQYF
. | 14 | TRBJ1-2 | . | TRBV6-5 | TGTGCCAGCAGTTCGGCGGGGTGGGTGGAAGGCTACACCTTC | CASSSAGWVEGYTF
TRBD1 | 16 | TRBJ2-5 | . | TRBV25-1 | TGTGCCAGCAGCCCCTCGGACAGGGTCTTCCCGGAGACCCAGTACTTC | CASSPSDRVFPETQYF
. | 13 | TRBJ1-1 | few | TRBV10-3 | TGTGCCATCAGTGGAACCAGGGGTGGGGGAGCTTTCTTT | CAISGTRGGGAFF
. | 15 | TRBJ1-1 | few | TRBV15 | TGTGCCACCAGCTTCAACAGGGCGGGGGGCACTGAAGCTTTCTTT | CATSFNRAGGTEAFF
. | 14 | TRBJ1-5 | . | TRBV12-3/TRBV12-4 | TGTGCCAGCAGTTTAGGCAGGTTGTATCAGCCCCAGCATTTT | CASSLGRLYQPQHF
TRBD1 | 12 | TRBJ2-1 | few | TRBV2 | TGTGCCAGAATAGACAGGGGCAAGGAGCAGTTCTTC | CARIDRGKEQFF
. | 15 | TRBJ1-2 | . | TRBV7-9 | TGTGCCAGCAGTTTAGTGACACTGGCGGCGGGAGGCTACACCTTC | CASSLVTLAAGGYTF
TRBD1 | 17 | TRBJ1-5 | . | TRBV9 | TGTGCCAGCAGCTCCCCGTTGGGGACAGGGACGGGTTCCCCCTGGCATTTT | CASSSPLGTGTGSPWHF
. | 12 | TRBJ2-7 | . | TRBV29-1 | TGCAGCGTTGCACTGGCCTCCTACGAGCAGTACTTC | CSVALASYEQYF
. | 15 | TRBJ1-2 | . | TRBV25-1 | TGTGCCAGCAGTTCGAGGACAGAAGTGAACTATGGCTACACCTTC | CASSSRTEVNYGYTF
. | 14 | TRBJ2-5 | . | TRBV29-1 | TGCAGCGTTGTGCGGGACCTCGAAGGAGAGACCCAGTACTTC | CSVVRDLEGETQYF
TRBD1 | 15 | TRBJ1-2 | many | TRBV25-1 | TGTGCCAGCAGTGAATGGGTGACAGGGGGCTATGGCTACACCTTC | CASSEWVTGGYGYTF
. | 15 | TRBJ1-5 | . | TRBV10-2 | TGTGCCAGCAGTGGTTTTGGACAGCCAAGGCAGCCCCAGCATTTT | CASSGFGQPRQPQHF
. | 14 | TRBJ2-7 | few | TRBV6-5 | TGTGCCAGCCATACAGGGGGGGATTGGTACGAGCAGTACTTC | CASHTGGDWYEQYF
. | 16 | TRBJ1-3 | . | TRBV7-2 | TGTGCCAGCAGTTACGGTCAGCAAGACTCTGGAAACACCACATATTTT | CASSYGQQDSGNTTYF
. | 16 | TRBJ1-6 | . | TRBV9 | TGTGCCAGCAGCGTAGGCGGGGCCCGAGGCGATTCACCCCTCCACTTT | CASSVGGARGDSPLHF
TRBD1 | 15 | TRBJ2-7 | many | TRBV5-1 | TGCGCCAGCAGCCAAAAGATCGACAGGGCCTACGAGCAGTACTTC | CASSQKIDRAYEQYF
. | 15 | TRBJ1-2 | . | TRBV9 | TGTGCCAGCAGCGTAGGGGAAGGGGACGGCTATGGCTACACCTTC | CASSVGEGDGYGYTF
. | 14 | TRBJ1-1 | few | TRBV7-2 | TGTGCCAGCAGCCAGGGACCGGTGAACACTGAAGCTTTCTTT | CASSQGPVNTEAFF
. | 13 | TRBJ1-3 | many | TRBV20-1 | TGCAGTGCTAGGCAGTCCTCTGGAAACACCATATATTTT | CSARQSSGNTIYF
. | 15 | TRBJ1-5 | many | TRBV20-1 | TGCAGTGCGGAACAGTACCAGACGGGGAATCAGCCCCAGCATTTT | CSAEQYQTGNQPQHF
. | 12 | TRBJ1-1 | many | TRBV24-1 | TGTGCCACCAGTTCTTGGGACACTGAAGCTTTCTTT | CATSSWDTEAFF
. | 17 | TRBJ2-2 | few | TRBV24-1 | TGTGTCACCAGTGATTTAGTCCAGGGGTCGGACACCGGGGAGCTGTTTTTT | CVTSDLVQGSDTGELFF
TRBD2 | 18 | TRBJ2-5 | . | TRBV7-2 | TGTGCCAGCAGCTCAACAGCCGGGGGGGCTAGCCAAGAAGAGACCCAGTACTTC | CASSSTAGGASQEETQYF
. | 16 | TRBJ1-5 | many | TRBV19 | TGTGCCAGTAGGTCCGTGGGCCAGGGGAAAAATCAGCCCCAGCATTTT | CASRSVGQGKNQPQHF
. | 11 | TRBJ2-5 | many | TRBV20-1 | TGCAGTGCTGAAGGCAAAGAGACCCAGTACTTC | CSAEGKETQYF
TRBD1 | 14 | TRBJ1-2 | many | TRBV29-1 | TGCAGCGTCGAAGCCACGACAGGGGGGGGGGGCTACACCTTC | CSVEATTGGGGYTF
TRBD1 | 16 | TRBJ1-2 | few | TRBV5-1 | TGCGCCAGCAGCCCTACCGGGACAGGGGGTACTTTTGGCTACACCTTC | CASSPTGTGGTFGYTF
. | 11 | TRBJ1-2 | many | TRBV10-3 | TGTGCCATGAAGGACAGCTATGGCTACACCTTC | CAMKDSYGYTF
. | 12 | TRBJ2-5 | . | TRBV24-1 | TGTGCTAGAGGGGGGGTTCCAGAGACCCAGTACTTC | CARGGVPETQYF
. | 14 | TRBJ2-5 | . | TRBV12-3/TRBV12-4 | TGTGCCAGCAGTTCAGAGACAAAACAAGAGACCCAGTACTTC | CASSSETKQETQYF
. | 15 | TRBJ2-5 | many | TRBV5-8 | TGTGCCAGCAGCGCTTCATGGGGCTACCAAGAGACCCAGTACTTC | CASSASWGYQETQYF
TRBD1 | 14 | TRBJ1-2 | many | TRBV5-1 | TGCGCCAGCAAACGACAGGGATCCATGGATGGCTACACCTTC | CASKRQGSMDGYTF
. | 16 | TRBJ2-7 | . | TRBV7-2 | TGTGCCAGCAGCAGCCCCCCGGGACATTTACCCTACGAGCAGTACTTC | CASSSPPGHLPYEQYF
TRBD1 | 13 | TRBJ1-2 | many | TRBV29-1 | TGCAGCGTTGAAGATCAGGGGGCGGGAGGCTACACCTTC | CSVEDQGAGGYTF
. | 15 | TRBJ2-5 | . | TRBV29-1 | TGCAGCGTGTCCCTGGGTACAGGGAGCCAAGAGACCCAGTACTTC | CSVSLGTGSQETQYF
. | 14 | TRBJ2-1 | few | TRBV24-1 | TGTGCCACCAGTGAGGGGGGGACACAGGACGTCCCGTTCTTC | CATSEGGTQDVPFF
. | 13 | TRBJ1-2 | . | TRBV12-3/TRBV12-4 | TGTGCCAGCAGTTCACACAGGGTTAGAGGCTACACCTTC | CASSSHRVRGYTF
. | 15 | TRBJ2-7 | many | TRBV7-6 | TGTGCCAGCAGCTTAATGAGTTCAGGGACCTACGAGCAGTACTTC | CASSLMSSGTYEQYF
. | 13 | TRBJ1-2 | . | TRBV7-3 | TGTGCCAGCAGTCGGTGGGGGTTGGGGGGCTACACCTTC | CASSRWGLGGYTF